These T cell receptor beta chains were read from a single sample in a study of blood T cells in healthy people across ages. TCRdb re-called the 5' RACE reads through MiXCR, storing one row per CDR3 protein. Found here are more than 450,000 distinct CDR3 sequences, over 25% of them singletons; the top ten hold 3% to 4.5%. This same sample was also taken into another study, of T cells of mothers and their children.

The source material was blood. The receptors were sampled from a boy aged 2-15 years in good health. The CDR3 runs from the conserved cysteine through the conserved F or W. The D gene is left open where the match is weak. Some rows mark clone size as missing; the rest say once, few, many or name a class of expanded clone.

abundance	j_gene	d_gene	v_gene	CDR3nt	CDR3aa
many	TRBJ1-2	NA	TRBV15	TGTGCCACCAGCAGAGCTGGGGCAAGTGGCTACACCTTC	CATSRAGASGYTF
few	TRBJ2-7	NA	TRBV28	TGTGCCAGCAGTTTAGAGGTCCCACACTACGAGCAGTACTTC	CASSLEVPHYEQYF
NA	TRBJ1-2	TRBD1	TRBV4-2	TGTGCCAGCAGCCAAGACCAGGGGACAGGGTTTGGCTACACCTTC	CASSQDQGTGFGYTF
NA	TRBJ2-5	NA	TRBV10-3	TGTGCCATCAGTGATAACCATGGTCAAGAGACCCAGTACTTC	CAISDNHGQETQYF
NA	TRBJ1-3	NA	TRBV10-3	TGTGCCATCAGTGAGTCAGGAGGGGCCGGAAACACCATATATTTT	CAISESGGAGNTIYF
NA	TRBJ2-3	NA	TRBV7-2	TGTGCCAGCAGCTTAGGCCCCGGGGCCAGGAGGGATACGCAGTATTTT	CASSLGPGARRDTQYF
few	TRBJ2-7	TRBD1	TRBV15	TGTGCCACCAGCAGCCAGGACAGGGCCAAGAACGAGCAGTACTTC	CATSSQDRAKNEQYF
NA	TRBJ1-6	NA	TRBV27	TGTGCCAGCAGTTTGTCGGAGGGACTCTATAATTCACCCCTCCACTTT	CASSLSEGLYNSPLHF
few	TRBJ2-3	TRBD1	TRBV29-1	TGCAGCGTTGAAGGAGGGACAGTTAGCACAGATACGCAGTATTTT	CSVEGGTVSTDTQYF
few	TRBJ1-2	NA	TRBV12-3/TRBV12-4	TGTGCCAGCAGTACCCCGGGGTATGGCTACACCTTC	CASSTPGYGYTF
few	TRBJ2-1	NA	TRBV12-3/TRBV12-4	TGTGCCAGCAGGCGGGGGCGGGGTTACAATGAGCAGTTCTTC	CASRRGRGYNEQFF
NA	TRBJ1-3	NA	TRBV20-1	TGCAGTGCTAGAGACCCTGCGGGATCTGGAAACACCATATATTTT	CSARDPAGSGNTIYF
few	TRBJ2-3	NA	TRBV3-1	TGTGCCAGCAGCCAATTGGGAGAGGGGGTCACAGATACGCAGTATTTT	CASSQLGEGVTDTQYF
many	TRBJ2-2	TRBD2	TRBV15	TGTGCCACCAGCAGAGGTAGCGGGGGGGCCGACACCGGGGAGCTGTTTTTT	CATSRGSGGADTGELFF
NA	TRBJ2-2	NA	TRBV25-1	TGTGCCAGCAACAGGGACCCCGGGGAGCTGTTTTTT	CASNRDPGELFF
NA	TRBJ2-1	NA	TRBV20-1	TGCAGTGCTGGGCTGAAGGAATACAATGAGCAGTTCTTC	CSAGLKEYNEQFF
few	TRBJ2-5	TRBD2	TRBV29-1	TGCAGCGTTGAGACTAGCGTGGAGACCCAGTACTTC	CSVETSVETQYF
NA	TRBJ2-7	TRBD1	TRBV7-9	TGTGCCAGCAGCTTGAGATTCGGGACAGGGGTTCTGGACTTC	CASSLRFGTGVLDF
few	TRBJ1-5	TRBD1	TRBV12-3/TRBV12-4	TGTGCCAGCAGTTCCGGGACAGGGGCTTTCAATCAGCCCCAGCATTTT	CASSSGTGAFNQPQHF
NA	TRBJ1-4	NA	TRBV7-9	TGTGCCAGCAGCTCATCCCGCGGTTCCCGTGAAAAACTGTTTTTT	CASSSSRGSREKLFF
NA	TRBJ1-1	NA	TRBV6-2/TRBV6-3	TGTGTCAGCAGTTACTCACCCGGGACAACGACTGAAGCTTTCTTT	CVSSYSPGTTTEAFF
NA	TRBJ2-1	NA	TRBV20-1	TGCAGTGCTAGAGATCGTAACCATGAGCAGTTCTTC	CSARDRNHEQFF
NA	TRBJ1-2	NA	TRBV20-1	TGCAGTGCAGACAGCCCTTATGGCTACACCTTC	CSADSPYGYTF
few	TRBJ2-7	TRBD2	TRBV7-2	TGTGCCAGCAGCTTGGGGAGGGGAACCGAGCAGTACTTC	CASSLGRGTEQYF
NA	TRBJ2-7	TRBD1	TRBV7-6	TGTGCCAGCAGCCGATCGGGACAGGGGAACGAGCAGTACTTC	CASSRSGQGNEQYF
once	TRBJ2-1	TRBD1	TRBV19	TGTGCCAGTAGTATAACCGGACAGGACAATGAGCAGTTCTTC	CASSITGQDNEQFF
many	TRBJ2-7	TRBD2	TRBV20-1	TGCAGTGCTAGAGAGCTAGCGGGGGAAGGCCCTATGAGGCAGTACTTC	CSARELAGEGPMRQYF
NA	TRBJ1-1	NA	TRBV29-1	TGCAGCGTCCGGGATTTGAACACTGAAGCTTTCTTT	CSVRDLNTEAFF
NA	TRBJ2-4	TRBD1	TRBV7-2	TGTGCCAGCAGCCGTGGGACAGGGTTCCTAAGGTACTTC	CASSRGTGFLRYF
few	TRBJ1-4	NA	TRBV7-9	TGTGCCAGCAGCACCCCGACCGAGGCTAATGAAAAACTGTTTTTT	CASSTPTEANEKLFF
few	TRBJ2-1	NA	TRBV20-1	TGCAGTGCTAGCGCCTTGTACAATGAGCAGTTCTTC	CSASALYNEQFF
NA	TRBJ2-1	TRBD1	TRBV13	TGTGCCAGCAGCCCCCGACAGGGTGGCGATGAGCAGTTCTTC	CASSPRQGGDEQFF
many	TRBJ2-1	NA	TRBV2	TGTGCCAGCAGTTACGACAATGAGCAGTTCTTC	CASSYDNEQFF
NA	TRBJ2-5	NA	TRBV12-3/TRBV12-4	TGTGCCAGCAGTTTCGGGTCTGCGGGCCCTGGGGAGGAGACCCAGTACTTC	CASSFGSAGPGEETQYF
few	TRBJ1-6	NA	TRBV20-1	TGCAGTGCCTCTCCAGGGAGTACCTATAATTCACCCCTCCACTTT	CSASPGSTYNSPLHF
NA	TRBJ2-7	TRBD2	TRBV19	TGTGCCAGTAGTTCCCCCGGACTAGCGGGAGCCCGGGGGCAGTACTTC	CASSSPGLAGARGQYF
NA	TRBJ1-1	NA	TRBV5-1	TGCGCCAGCAGCTTGTCAGCCAGTCGAAGGATTGTAGCTTTCTTT	CASSLSASRRIVAFF
few	TRBJ1-1	NA	TRBV14	TGTGCCAGCAGCCGGATATGGGACGGTGAAGCTTTCTTT	CASSRIWDGEAFF
many	TRBJ1-4	TRBD1	TRBV20-1	TGCAGTGCGGGACAGGGAAGTAATGAAAAACTGTTTTTT	CSAGQGSNEKLFF
few	TRBJ2-1	TRBD2	TRBV10-2	TGCGCCAGCACGACGTCTAGCGGGAGGGCCAATGAGCAGTTCTTC	CASTTSSGRANEQFF
NA	TRBJ2-3	TRBD2	TRBV5-1	TGCGCCAGCAGCCAGGGACTAGCGGGAGTGGCAGATACGCAGTATTTT	CASSQGLAGVADTQYF
NA	TRBJ1-2	NA	TRBV7-9	TGTGCCAGCAGCTTAGGGAGTATTCGCGGCTACACCTTC	CASSLGSIRGYTF
many	TRBJ2-3	NA	TRBV27	TGTGCCAGCAGTTTATGGCCCCCTTCTAGTACTAGCACAGATACGCAGTATTTT	CASSLWPPSSTSTDTQYF
many	TRBJ2-7	TRBD1	TRBV10-3	TGTGCCATCAGGGGACAGGGGATAGACGAGCAGTACTTC	CAIRGQGIDEQYF
few	TRBJ2-5	TRBD1	TRBV27	TGTGCCAGCAGTTCACGGACAGGGAACCCGAGGATAGAGACCCAGTACTTC	CASSSRTGNPRIETQYF
many	TRBJ2-7	TRBD2	TRBV12-3/TRBV12-4	TGTGCCAGCAGTCCTAGCGGGAGGTCCCACGAGCAGTACTTC	CASSPSGRSHEQYF
few	TRBJ2-3	NA	TRBV20-1	TGCAGTGCTATTAGCGAGAGGGTGGATACGCAGTATTTT	CSAISERVDTQYF
NA	TRBJ1-1	NA	TRBV12-3/TRBV12-4	TGTGCCAGCAGTAAGACAGGCTCGAACACTGAAGCTTTCTTT	CASSKTGSNTEAFF
NA	TRBJ2-1	NA	TRBV9	TGTGCCAGCAGTCGTCTCGGGCAGAGCTCCTACAATGAGCAGTTCTTC	CASSRLGQSSYNEQFF
NA	TRBJ1-3	NA	TRBV15	TGTGCCACCAGCCGGGAGGTCTCTGGAAACACCATATATTTT	CATSREVSGNTIYF